This T cell receptor (beta chain) came from a study of spatial heterogeneity in lung cancer (dated by TCRdb to between 2018 and 2021). A note on the overall study: Samples were obtained from 65 to 90 patients with early-stage, untreated non-small cell lung cancer from the lung TRACERx cohort. Follow-up PBMC samples were sequenced whenever available, and the median time to follow-up was 2 to 3 years after resection. Beta-chain transcripts were consistently detected in greater numbers than alpha-chain transcripts, which likely reflects a higher abundance of beta-chain transcripts. In the raw uncorrected reads, each unique combination of TCR and UMI appeared more than ten times on average. The study quantitatively compared TCR alpha and beta repertoires across multiple tumor regions, matched nontumor lung and blood in non-small cell lung cancer. The study linked features of the TCR repertoire to counts of nonsynonymous mutations, which were determined by whole-exome sequencing of tumor tissue. Both alpha and beta chains were TCR-sequenced in samples taken at surgery, namely 220 tumor regions, 62 to 70 matched nontumor lung samples and just over 55 PBMC samples.

What the time point label conveys for this sample: blood at routine non-recurrence follow-up after resection. Without any cell sorting, TCR sequencing was performed on whole RNA extracted either from tumor and nontumor lung tissue or from cryopreserved PBMC samples. A patient was chosen for TCR sequencing only when enough RNA was available from at least two tumor regions. The research as a whole found: Ubiquitous expanded tumor TCRs showed up in blood more often at tumor resection than at routine follow-up. Additional single-cell paired TCR alpha and beta sequencing was considered necessary to confirm, at a functional level, the hypothesis that regional TCRs recognize regional mutations. Only 14 patients were included in the comparisons of baseline and follow-up blood repertoires.

The library was built by means of 5' RACE. Sequencing relied on a NextSeq 500. The TCR library protocol attached a unique molecular identifier to each TCR cDNA molecule to allow correction of PCR and sequencing errors. In the paper's pipeline: TCR identification, UMI-based error correction and CDR3 extraction were performed with Decombinator tools. Expanded TCRs were defined as those above a frequency of 2 per 1,000, corresponding to the top 1% of the tumor frequency distribution. Each repertoire was subsampled 100 times to 5,000 TCRs, after which Renyi diversity was computed with the R vegan package. CDR3 similarity networks were built from amino acid triplet string-kernel similarity, connecting CDR3s with pairwise similarity above 0.82. The public reads were quality trimmed at Q25 with fastp and then assembled into clones with MiXCR by TCRdb, keeping productive beta chains. Entries are consolidated by CDR3 protein sequence, retaining the most common genes and DNA. The V and J calls reflect TCRdb's pipeline rather than the authors' work. The sample table contains under 3,000 distinct CDR3 sequences; only one count was recorded for approximately 50% of them. The top ten constitute roughly 9.7% of the sample.

Trimming takes 8 bases from V and 5 bases from J, and the germline ends sit 10 bases apart. Measured from the cysteine to the phenylalanine, the CDR3 is 12 residues long. Only the CDR3 part of the read is kept: 36 bases, read in frame from the first base. CDR1 WSHSY and CDR2 SAAADI were looked up in the germline V gene. Worth noting for this clonotype: Its target antigen remains unknown. One base away there is no much larger clone; base qualities are not given. Being off target in a library aimed at alpha chains, this beta chain has a size of little meaning.

The receptor chain draws on TRBV10-2 and TRBJ2-1; TRBD1 is perhaps the D gene, given 6 matching bases. The TCR comes from a female donor with early-stage non-small cell lung cancer. This material consisted of PBMCs, taken at follow-up. The bases are TGCGCCAGCTCGGGACAAAACAATGAGCAGTTCTTC. This encodes CASSGQNNEQFF.